This record looks at one T cell receptor (beta chain) sequence and its context. Antigen unknown. The data were produced by immunoSEQ multiplex PCR, yet TCRdb's version contains in-frame clones alone and is incomplete. The table includes about 11,000 clones, more than 95% detected once. This record comes from a study of monozygotic twins with cystic fibrosis. Trimming removed 2 bases at V and 5 bases at J, with 13 bases between. The length of the CDR3 is 14 residues. Per germline, CDR1 MNHEY and CDR2 SVGAGI. Study results and limitations: Clonality was generally low (median around 0.01), higher in the most severe patients.

The V gene is TRBV6-5, the J gene TRBJ2-7; possible D gene TRBD1, 5 bases. The sequencing sample was made of blood. This clonotype was sampled from a boy aged 10-17 years with cystic fibrosis. CDR3 nucleotides: TGTGCCAGCAGTTACAACGCAGGGTATGACGAGCAGTACTTC. Translated, it gives CASSYNAGYDEQYF.